Following are 23 T cell receptor beta chains from one sample sequenced in a study of shared clonotypes between healthy human individuals. Assay: immunoSEQ multiplex PCR; the TCRdb copy retains only in-frame clones and omits some. The table lists roughly 2.4 million clones, almost 96% of them singletons. The sample taken for sequencing was naive CD4+ T cells sorted from blood. The sample's subset: CD45RA+ positively selected. These receptor sequences come from a man aged 18 to 29 in good health.

The gene calls are TRBV7-2 and TRBJ2-7, with no clear D. The CDR3 is made up of 13 amino acids. Trimming took off 5 bases at V and 4 bases at J, with 12 bases between the two ends. Germline CDR1 reads SGHTA; CDR2 reads FQGNSA. CDR3 DNA: TGTGCCAGCAGCGGGCTACTAAGATACGAGCAGTACTTC. Protein: CASSGLLRYEQYF. The whole variable domain, remainder taken from reference TRBV7-2 and TRBJ2-7, is GAGVSQSPSNKVTEKGKDVELRCDPISGHTALYWYRQSLGQGLEFLIYFQGNSAPDKSGLPSDRFSAERTGGSVSTLTIQRTQQEDSAVYLCASSGLLRYEQYFGPGTRLTVT.

The chain links TRBV30 to TRBJ2-1; D not certain. Between the trimmed V and J ends, which lost 0 bases and 15 bases, there was a span of 18 bases. The germline gives CDR1 GTSNPN, CDR2 SVGIG (reference sequence). The CDR3 totals 13 residues. CDR3 in amino acids: CAWSVSGPPRLFF. The CDR3 DNA follows: TGTGCCTGGAGTGTATCCGGGCCCCCGCGCCTGTTCTTC.

This clone has only a few counts. Other DNA sequences in the sample encode the same CDR3. This chain connects TRBV30 to TRBJ1-1; TRBD1 is a possible D gene (6 bases). The germline V gene has CDR1 GTSNPN and CDR2 SVGIG (reference sequence). The CDR3 runs 13 residues. Trimming cost V 0 bases and J 8 bases, with 13 bases left between them. CDR3 in amino acids: CAWSVNQGTEAFF. The CDR3 DNA reads as TGTGCCTGGAGTGTAAACCAGGGGACGGAAGCTTTCTTT.

The chain employs TRBV5-6 and TRBJ1-1; 9 bases match TRBD1. Germline CDR1 and CDR2: SGHDT and YYEEEE. CDR3 length: 15 residues. V lost 0 bases to trimming and J lost 0 bases; unmatched junction nucleotides: 0. The CDR3 reads CASSLGQGVNTEAFF. CDR3 nucleotide sequence: TGTGCCAGCAGCTTGGGACAGGGGGTGAACACTGAAGCTTTCTTT.

This clone has just one count. This CDR3 is also generated by other DNA sequences in the sample. This chain connects TRBV10-3 to TRBJ2-7, with 11 bases matching TRBD2. The CDR3 is 14 residues long. The germline CDR1 and CDR2 sequences are ENHRY and SYGVKD. Trimming removed 6 bases from V and 0 bases from J; junction bases left unmatched: 1. The CDR3 region is CAIRGLADSYEQYF. The CDR3 DNA sequence: TGTGCCATCAGGGGACTAGCGGACTCCTACGAGCAGTACTTC.

The J gene is TRBJ2-3, the V gene TRBV19; D is possibly TRBD2 (5 bases). CDR1 is LNHDA, CDR2 SQIVND, per germline (reference sequence). The CDR3 has 14 residues. The ends were cut back, 4 bases at V and 2 bases at J, with 10 bases in the middle. DNA of the CDR3: TGTGCCAGTAGTAGTGCGGGCCTCACAGATACGCAGTATTTT. Protein product: CASSSAGLTDTQYF.

V usage is TRBV19 and J usage is TRBJ1-6; possible D gene TRBD1, 5 bases. The germline CDR1 and CDR2 sequences are LNHDA and SQIVND (reference sequence). The CDR3 has 13 amino acids. Trimming stripped 3 bases from V and 13 bases from J, with 13 bases between. CDR3 protein: CASSIGIRDPLHF. CDR3 sequence (DNA): TGTGCCAGTAGTATCGGGATCAGGGACCCCCTCCACTTT.

This chain links TRBV30 with TRBJ2-7; tentatively, D is TRBD1 (5 bases). Germline CDR1 and CDR2: GTSNPN and SVGIG (reference sequence). The CDR3 runs to 13 residues. V lost 2 bases to trimming and J lost 3 bases, with 11 bases between them. CDR3 protein: CAWSKVRDYEQYF. The CDR3 DNA is TGTGCCTGGAGTAAGGTCAGGGACTACGAGCAGTACTTC.

Comment on this clone: In the same sample, other DNA sequences code for this CDR3. This chain joins TRBV18 and TRBJ2-7; D unclear. Looked up from germline, CDR1 is KGHSH and CDR2 is LQKENI. V lost 2 bases and J 0 bases, leaving 8 bases between the germline ends. The CDR3 length is 14 residues. This CDR3 reads CASSPRTDSYEQYF. CDR3 bases: TGTGCCAGCTCACCAAGGACGGACTCCTACGAGCAGTACTTC.

V gene TRBV7-2 combines with J gene TRBJ2-3; possibly TRBD1 for D (5 bases). The V end was cut by 3 bases, the J end by 9 bases, with 16 bases between. Germline loops: CDR1 SGHTA, CDR2 FQGNSA. CDR3 length equals 14 residues. The CDR3 nucleotides read TGTGCCAGCAGCTTGGATCTGGCAGGGCGAACGCAGTATTTT. It translates to CASSLDLAGRTQYF.

The chain employs TRBV5-6 and TRBJ1-4, with D unclear. In germline, CDR1 is SGHDT, CDR2 YYEEEE. This CDR3 comprises 15 residues. V was shortened by 4 bases and J by 0 bases, with 10 bases between the two germline ends. The CDR3 DNA is TGTGCCAGCAGCCCGTACAGTGCAACTAATGAAAAACTGTTTTTT. Protein sequence: CASSPYSATNEKLFF.

The chain links TRBV19 to TRBJ1-5; D unresolved. The germline CDR1 and CDR2 sequences are LNHDA and SQIVND (reference sequence). Trimming pared 10 bases from V and 2 bases from J, leaving 21 bases between. This CDR3 is built from 16 residues. CDR3 loop: CATPVFQPHGNQPQHF. CDR3 nucleotide sequence: TGTGCCACCCCCGTTTTTCAGCCCCATGGCAATCAGCCCCAGCATTTT.

V is TRBV28 and J is TRBJ1-2; 9 bases map to TRBD1. The CDR3 runs to 13 residues. Germline V gene data show CDR1 as MDHEN and CDR2 as SYDVKM. V shed 5 bases and J 7 bases; nucleotides not matched to a gene: 5. CDR3 protein: CASSRTGAAGYTF. CDR3 sequence (DNA): TGTGCCAGCAGTCGGACAGGGGCCGCTGGCTACACCTTC.

The V gene is TRBV7-9, the J gene TRBJ2-7, with D perhaps given as TRBD1 or TRBD2 (6 bases each). The length of the CDR3 is 15 residues. CDR1 is SEHNR, CDR2 FQNEAQ, per germline (reference sequence). V lost 4 bases, J lost 0 bases, and 13 bases lay in between. CDR3 residues: CASSSLGGGSYEQYF. The CDR3 region has the DNA TGTGCCAGCAGCTCATTAGGGGGAGGCTCCTACGAGCAGTACTTC.

The V call is TRBV28, the J call TRBJ2-2; a weak D match, TRBD1 (5 bases). Germline CDR1 reads MDHEN; CDR2 reads SYDVKM. The CDR3 runs 14 residues. The V end was cut by 3 bases, the J end by 6 bases, with 11 bases between. The CDR3, as DNA: TGTGCCAGCAGTTTCCGACAGCTGTCCGGGGAGCTGTTTTTT. Amino acid sequence: CASSFRQLSGELFF.

The V call is TRBV5-8, the J call TRBJ2-4, with TRBD2 matching 8 bases. The trim removed 3 bases at V and 8 bases at J, leaving 13 bases unmatched. The germline gives CDR1 SGHTS, CDR2 YDEGEE. CDR3 length: 16 residues. CDR3 in amino acids: CASSSGSGASRDIQYF. In nucleotides, the CDR3 is TGTGCCAGCAGCTCTGGTAGCGGGGCCTCAAGGGACATTCAGTACTTC.

The J gene is TRBJ2-5, the V gene TRBV7-9; D possibly matches TRBD1 or TRBD2 (5 bases each). V was clipped by 1 base and J by 7 bases, with 16 bases between them. Germline V CDR1 and CDR2: SEHNR, FQNEAQ (reference sequence). The CDR3 extends over 15 amino acids. CDR3 residues: CASSLGGPVGRTQYF. The CDR3 coding sequence is TGTGCCAGCAGCTTAGGGGGACCCGTGGGAAGGACCCAGTACTTC.

Notes on this clone: Other DNA sequences in this sample translate to the same CDR3. Here the CDR3 reads CASSLRGSYEQYF. The CDR3 DNA is TGTGCCAGCAGTTTACGCGGGTCCTACGAGCAGTACTTC. V is TRBV27 and J is TRBJ2-7; tentative D call: TRBD2 (5 bases). The CDR3 length is 13 residues. V lost 2 bases and J lost 1, with 6 bases in between. Germline values: CDR1 MNHEY, CDR2 SMNVEV (reference sequence).

This clone is a singleton in its sample. V is TRBV6-6 and J is TRBJ1-1; tentatively, D is TRBD1 (5 bases). In germline, CDR1 is MNHNY, CDR2 SVGAGI (reference sequence). V lost 7 bases and J lost 5, with 14 bases in between. CDR3 length: 13 residues. CDR3 sequence: CASKTTGGTEAFF. The CDR3 DNA reads as TGTGCCAGCAAGACGACTGGGGGGACTGAAGCTTTCTTT.

V and J are TRBV19 and TRBJ1-6; TRBD1 aligns across 10 bases. The trim removed 2 bases at V and 6 bases at J, leaving 7 bases unmatched. The CDR3 length is 17 residues. The germline V gene has CDR1 LNHDA and CDR2 SQIVND (reference sequence). The CDR3 DNA reads as TGTGCCAGTAGTATATACGCGCGACAGGGGGCTAATTCACCCCTCCACTTT. This sequence encodes CASSIYARQGANSPLHF.

V is TRBV27 and J is TRBJ2-1; D remains unclear. Trimming shortened V by 5 bases and J by 0 bases, and 17 bases separated the two germline ends. This CDR3 region has 17 residues. Germline-derived CDR1 and CDR2 are MNHEY and SMNVEV (reference sequence). CDR3 nucleotide sequence: TGTGCCAGCAGTCCTGTGTTCGGGTCCAACTCCTACAATGAGCAGTTCTTC. It is translated as CASSPVFGSNSYNEQFF.

V gene TRBV6-5 combines with J gene TRBJ2-3, with TRBD1 identical over 9 bases. Germline assignment: CDR1 MNHEY and CDR2 SVGAGI. The CDR3 has 15 amino acids. V shed 6 bases, J shed 4 bases, and the junction held 8 bases outside the gene matches. CDR3 in amino acids: CASRYRGPGADTQYF. The CDR3 nucleotides read TGTGCCAGCAGATACAGGGGGCCCGGCGCAGATACGCAGTATTTT.

The rearrangement links TRBV11-2 to TRBJ2-2; 15 bases line up with TRBD2. V lost 5 bases and J lost 6; bases outside the gene matches: 4. This CDR3 has 16 amino acids. Germline assignment: CDR1 SGHAT and CDR2 FQNNGV. Here the CDR3 reads CASSKGLAGGAGELFF. CDR3 DNA sequence: TGTGCCAGCAGCAAGGGACTAGCGGGAGGCGCCGGGGAGCTGTTTTTT.